This TCR beta chain was documented in a study of Graves' ophthalmopathy and Graves' hyperthyroidism. Study results and limitations: Detection in blood was also observed for most expanded thyroid clonotypes above 0.001 frequency. The model reached around 70% sensitivity and approximately 72% specificity for predicting ophthalmopathy progression.

Both ends counted, the CDR3 spans 13 residues. CDR1 is SGHTA, CDR2 FQGNSA, per germline. The sample holds many counts of this clonotype. Its target is unknown. No conserved phenylalanine or tryptophan ends this CDR3, so it is likely a read error. No DNA is shown, since the ends of the CDR3 on it are uncertain; the CDR3 is the one TCRdb lists. Pregnant or lactating patients and those with other autoimmune diseases or uncontrolled infections were excluded. PBMCs were density-gradient isolated from around 10 ml fresh blood. Beta-chain TCR CDR3 regions were amplified from RNA transcripts. HTBI-primed first-round RT-PCR preceded second-round multiplex PCR. MiXCR, run by TCRdb on the multiplex PCR reads, gives a single entry per CDR3 protein. The sample holds about 210,000 distinct CDR3 sequences, under 30% seen once.

J is TRBJ2-5 and V is TRBV7-2; the table's D call of TRBD1 was not tested on the DNA. The TCR sequence derives from a man aged 50 to 60 with Graves' ophthalmopathy. Input material: peripheral blood. CDR3: CASSLGTGGAGEL.